Below, 2 T cell receptor beta chains from the same sample are listed, as sequenced in a study of Graves' ophthalmopathy and Graves' hyperthyroidism (dated by TCRdb to the late 2010s). Instrument used: Illumina HiSeq 2000. TCR beta CDR3 regions were amplified from RNA transcripts for repertoire sequencing. The first round of RT-PCR was done with HTBI primers and the Qiagen OneStep RT-PCR kit, and was followed by a second round of multiplex PCR, then size selection and purification. The raw public reads went through TCRdb reprocessing: fastp at Q25, MiXCR clone calling, in-frame beta chains kept. Rows matching on CDR3 protein sequence are summarized as one entry with the most common DNA and genes. The sample yields about 410,000 distinct CDR3 sequences; approximately 20% were counted once. Clones ranked in the top ten supply 1.6% of the sample. The sample taken for sequencing was peripheral blood. All receptors come from a woman aged 18-29 years with Graves' ophthalmopathy. Donor details come from another sample of the same person, matched by shared clones.

Many counts were recorded for this clonotype. This chain links TRBV20-1 with TRBJ1-1, with a weak D call TRBD1 (5 bases). This CDR3 region has 15 residues. Germline CDR1 reads DFQATT; CDR2 reads SNEGSKA (reference sequence). The germline V and J ends were trimmed by 6 bases and 1 base, with 18 bases remaining between them. The CDR3 DNA reads as TGCAGTGCCAGGGAGAGGGGCATCGGGAACACTGAAGCTTTCTTT. Its translation is CSARERGIGNTEAFF.

V usage is TRBV15 and J usage is TRBJ2-7; TRBD1 agrees at 9 bases. The V gene end was trimmed by 0 bases and the J gene end by 3 bases; junction bases not matched to a gene: 3. The CDR3 spans 15 residues. The germline CDR1 and CDR2 sequences are LNHNV and YYDKDF (reference sequence). CDR3 in DNA: TGTGCCACCAGCAGAGAGACAGGGGGAAGCTACGAGCAGTACTTC. Translation: CATSRETGGSYEQYF.